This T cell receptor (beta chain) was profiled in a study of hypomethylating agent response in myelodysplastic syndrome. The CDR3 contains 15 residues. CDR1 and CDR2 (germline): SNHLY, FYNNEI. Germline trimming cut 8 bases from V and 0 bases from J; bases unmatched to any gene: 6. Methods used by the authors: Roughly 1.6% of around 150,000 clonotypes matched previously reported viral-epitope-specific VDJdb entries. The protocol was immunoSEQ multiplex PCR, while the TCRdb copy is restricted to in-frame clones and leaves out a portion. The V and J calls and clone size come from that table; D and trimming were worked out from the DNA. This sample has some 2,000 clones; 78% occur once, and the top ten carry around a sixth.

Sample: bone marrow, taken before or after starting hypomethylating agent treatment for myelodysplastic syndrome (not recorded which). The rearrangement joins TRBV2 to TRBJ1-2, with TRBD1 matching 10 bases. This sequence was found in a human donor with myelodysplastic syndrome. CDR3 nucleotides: TGTGCCAGCCGGGACAGGGGTGGGACTAACTATGGCTACACCTTC. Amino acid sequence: CASRDRGGTNYGYTF. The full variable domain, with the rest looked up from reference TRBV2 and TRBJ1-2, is EPEVTQTPSHQVTQMGQEVILRCVPISNHLYFYWYRQILGQKVEFLVSFYNNEISEKSEIFDDQFSVERPDGSNFTLKIRSTKLEDSAMYFCASRDRGGTNYGYTFGSGTRLTVV.